These T cell receptor beta chains were read from a single sample in a study of CD8 T cells in Susac syndrome. TCRdb recomputed calls from the immunoSEQ multiplex PCR reads with MiXCR, one row per CDR3 protein. The data contain 160,000 or so distinct CDR3 sequences, 93% of them seen just once; the ten biggest clones take up more than 0.11%. The material sequenced was CD4+ T cells from PBMCs. All receptors come from a human donor in good health. Each CDR3 is given with its conserved first and last residue. A D gene is named only where the DNA matches it firmly. Not all rows give a size; the values are once, few, many and, for expanded clones, a class.

len,v_gene,d_gene,j_gene,abundance,CDR3nt,CDR3aa
15,TRBV20-1,-,TRBJ1-2,-,TGCAGTGCTAGAGAATTGGAGCTGGGGGGCTATGGCTACACCTTC,CSARELELGGYGYTF
14,TRBV19,TRBD2,TRBJ2-3,-,TGTGCCAGCGGACTAGCGGCTAGCACAGATACGCAGTATTTT,CASGLAASTDTQYF
16,TRBV4-1,-,TRBJ1-1,-,TGCGCCAGCAGCCAGGGGGCGGGACATCCGAACACTGAAGCTTTCTTT,CASSQGAGHPNTEAFF
18,TRBV27,TRBD1,TRBJ2-1,-,TGTGCCAGCAGTCTTACCGGACAGGGGAACATTTTTTACAATGAGCAGTTCTTC,CASSLTGQGNIFYNEQFF
15,TRBV7-9,TRBD1,TRBJ1-5,-,TGTGCCAGCAGCCTGGGGACAGGGAAATATCAGCCCCAGCATTTT,CASSLGTGKYQPQHF
15,TRBV7-9,-,TRBJ1-2,-,TGTGCCAGCAGCCGTTTCAGGGCAGAGGACTATGGCTACACCTTC,CASSRFRAEDYGYTF
17,TRBV20-1,TRBD2,TRBJ2-4,-,TGCAGTGCTCCCCCACTGACTAGCGGGGGGCCCGCATCCATTCAGTACTTC,CSAPPLTSGGPASIQYF
15,TRBV30,-,TRBJ1-6,-,TGTGCCTGGAGTAAGGAAAACTCCTATAATTCACCCCTCCACTTT,CAWSKENSYNSPLHF
15,TRBV12-3/TRBV12-4,-,TRBJ2-1,-,TGTGCCACGGAGGCAGGGTCCCCTTCCTACAATGAGCAGTTCTTC,CATEAGSPSYNEQFF
17,TRBV27,TRBD2,TRBJ2-5,-,TGTGCCAGCAGTTTATCGGTAGGAGTAGCGGGGCAAGAGACCCAGTACTTC,CASSLSVGVAGQETQYF
12,TRBV7-9,-,TRBJ1-4,once,TGTGCCAGCAGGTTCCTTAGTGAAAAACTGTTTTTT,CASRFLSEKLFF
14,TRBV20-1,TRBD2,TRBJ2-5,few,TGCAGTGCTCCTGGACTAGCGGGGGGAGAGACCCAGTACTTC,CSAPGLAGGETQYF
16,TRBV7-8,-,TRBJ2-2,-,TGTGCCAGCAGCTTAGCAAACAGGGCGGTTACCGGGGAGCTGTTTTTT,CASSLANRAVTGELFF
13,TRBV7-9,TRBD1,TRBJ1-5,-,TGTGCCTCCGGACAGGGTCTCAATCAGCCCCAGCATTTT,CASGQGLNQPQHF
14,TRBV7-2,TRBD2,TRBJ2-4,-,TGTGCCAGCGGTCCGACTAGCGGGGAAAACATTCAGTACTTC,CASGPTSGENIQYF
14,TRBV3-1,-,TRBJ1-6,-,TGTGCCAGCAGCCAAGGGGCAGGGAACTCACCCCTCCACTTT,CASSQGAGNSPLHF
15,TRBV29-1,TRBD1,TRBJ1-1,few,TGCAGCGTTGGGGGGGGACAGCGAGCTAACACTGAAGCTTTCTTT,CSVGGGQRANTEAFF
14,TRBV18,-,TRBJ1-3,-,TGTGCCAGCTCACCACCAGGGGATGGAAACACCATATATTTT,CASSPPGDGNTIYF
14,TRBV3-1,TRBD2,TRBJ2-5,-,TGTGCCAGCAGGAAGCGGGGGGACGGAGAGACCCAGTACTTC,CASRKRGDGETQYF
16,TRBV7-6,-,TRBJ1-2,-,TGTGCCAGCAGCTTGAGTACTAGGATGGGGGACTATGGCTACACCTTC,CASSLSTRMGDYGYTF
16,TRBV12-3/TRBV12-4,TRBD1,TRBJ2-7,few,TGTGCCAGCAGTTCGACTTGGGACAGCAGAGACTACGAGCAGTACTTC,CASSSTWDSRDYEQYF